The following is a T cell receptor (beta chain) sequence with its context. As handled by the study authors: Reference gene primer amplification in the assay estimated nucleated cell counts. Measured with immunoSEQ multiplex PCR; TCRdb has only the in-frame clones, and not every one. The D gene and trimming were derived from the DNA, and the V and J assignments and clone size from that table. The sample holds about 85,000 clones, roughly 89% seen once. The data derive from a study of blood T cell repertoires in COVID-19. Whole-study context: Spain, Italy and the United States supplied samples that represented acute and convalescent COVID-19.

The CDR3 runs 16 residues. Trimming cost V 0 bases and J 0 bases; bases outside gene matches: 2. In germline, CDR1 is SGHNT, CDR2 YYREEE (reference sequence). The source material was peripheral blood. The receptor comes from a woman aged 80 or over with active or convalescent COVID-19. V and J are TRBV5-4 and TRBJ2-2; TRBD1 agrees at 7 bases. DNA of the CDR3: TGTGCCAGCAGCTTGGGAGGGGGCTCGAACACCGGGGAGCTGTTTTTT. Its protein product is CASSLGGGSNTGELFF.